This T cell receptor beta chain comes out of a study of vaccination and CD4 T cells after COVID-19. Study as a whole: Typically, post-vaccine samples were obtained a median approximately 74 days after dose two, within a range of 14 to 241.

Germline CDR1 reads GTSNPN; CDR2 reads SVGIG (reference sequence). The CDR3 covers 14 residues. The V gene end was trimmed by 2 bases and the J gene end by 2 bases; junction bases not matched to a gene: 3. This clonotype was counted between two and nine times. Its antigen is unknown. Treatment noted: roughly nine-day PBMC culture with coronavirus spike peptide pools or control peptides (ViraFEST assay). With the Oncomine TCR Beta short-read assay, DNA from cultured CD4+ T cells was sequenced. Via MiXCR, TCRdb re-called the PCR reads, giving one row per CDR3 protein. The sample includes about 15,000 distinct CDR3 sequences, less than 55% of them seen just once.

Input material: CD4+ T cells from blood, cultured in vitro. The receptor's source is a human donor who had recovered from COVID-19. The chain employs TRBV30 and TRBJ2-7, with TRBD2 matching over 10 bases. The CDR3 spells CAWSTLAGAYEQYF. CDR3 bases: TGTGCCTGGAGTACCCTAGCGGGAGCCTACGAGCAGTACTTC.